This is a list of T cell receptor beta chains from one sample in a study of T cell responses to AZD1222 COVID-19 vaccine. TCRdb's copy holds only in-frame clones and misses some; the assay was immunoSEQ multiplex PCR. The table shows about 110,000 clones, with around 87% occurring only once. This material consisted of peripheral blood, taken 28 days after the second AZD1222 dose. These receptor sequences come from an adult who received the AZD1222 COVID-19 vaccine. CDR3s include the opening cysteine and the closing phenylalanine or tryptophan. Each record gives: CDR3 protein, J gene, V gene.

CDR3: CASSPPVRDGYTF
J: TRBJ1-2
V: TRBV18

CDR3: CAWSVYGGYEQYF
J: TRBJ2-7
V: TRBV30

CDR3: CASSPYRGSNTEAFF
J: TRBJ1-1
V: TRBV7-3

CDR3: CASRPGLVGNQPQHF
J: TRBJ1-5
V: TRBV6-5

CDR3: CASSELAGLPHEQFF
J: TRBJ2-1
V: TRBV9

CDR3: CASSPAGGGRNEQFF
J: TRBJ2-1
V: TRBV27

CDR3: CASSLVFGTGNNQPQHF
J: TRBJ1-5
V: TRBV5-8

CDR3: CASSLSPGQGNSPLHF
J: TRBJ1-6
V: TRBV4-3

CDR3: CASSFLGTEAFF
J: TRBJ1-1
V: TRBV12-3/TRBV12-4

CDR3: CASSLSMGVQSEQYF
J: TRBJ2-7
V: TRBV27

CDR3: CASSQGTEETQYF
J: TRBJ2-5
V: TRBV7-9

CDR3: CASGPNSRQNGYTF
J: TRBJ1-2
V: TRBV12-5

CDR3: CASSQGGLAVHEQYF
J: TRBJ2-7
V: TRBV4-3

CDR3: CASSNRGNEQFF
J: TRBJ2-1
V: TRBV19

CDR3: CASSGGQETQYF
J: TRBJ2-5
V: TRBV2

CDR3: CASSLPSGRGADTQYF
J: TRBJ2-3
V: TRBV6-2/TRBV6-3

CDR3: CASRRREYEKLFF
J: TRBJ1-4
V: TRBV28

CDR3: CASGPASGGQFF
J: TRBJ2-1
V: TRBV12-5

CDR3: CASSPPGSLGYTF
J: TRBJ1-2
V: TRBV14

CDR3: CASSYRRDTGELFF
J: TRBJ2-2
V: TRBV6-2/TRBV6-3

CDR3: CASSIGTGRTTEAFF
J: TRBJ1-1
V: TRBV19

CDR3: CASSPSGGLTNEQFF
J: TRBJ2-1
V: TRBV7-9

CDR3: CASSLEGLPYNEQFF
J: TRBJ2-1
V: TRBV5-1

CDR3: CASSLDRGRPEKLFF
J: TRBJ1-4
V: TRBV28

CDR3: CASGPGNGLGSYNEQFF
J: TRBJ2-1
V: TRBV12-5

CDR3: CASSSPLGVDGTDTQYF
J: TRBJ2-3
V: TRBV7-9

CDR3: CASSWLAGGSYEQYF
J: TRBJ2-7
V: TRBV2

CDR3: CASSPRGRVLTDTQYF
J: TRBJ2-3
V: TRBV6-2/TRBV6-3

CDR3: CASSVDSGRAFGELFF
J: TRBJ2-2
V: TRBV9

CDR3: CAISGFRGQGEAFF
J: TRBJ1-1
V: TRBV10-3

CDR3: CASSPTGGTNYGYTF
J: TRBJ1-2
V: TRBV25-1

CDR3: CASSFRAGRNQPQHF
J: TRBJ1-5
V: TRBV27

CDR3: CASRPLPIQPQHF
J: TRBJ1-5
V: TRBV7-9

CDR3: CASSEAGSGRIYEQYF
J: TRBJ2-7
V: TRBV6-1

CDR3: CASSASGKGTSGYTF
J: TRBJ1-2
V: TRBV7-3

CDR3: CASSLARTGTLSGNTIYF
J: TRBJ1-3
V: TRBV7-8

CDR3: CASSRMTSKLGEQYF
J: TRBJ2-7
V: TRBV3-1/TRBV3-2

CDR3: CASSARTGGATNEKLFF
J: TRBJ1-4
V: TRBV7-9

CDR3: CASSVGGGGPMARDGYTF
J: TRBJ1-2
V: TRBV9

CDR3: CASSLAEVASYEQYF
J: TRBJ2-7
V: TRBV7-8

CDR3: CASSLPARDEQFF
J: TRBJ2-1
V: TRBV28